This record concerns one TCR beta chain sequence. Antigen unknown. The data were obtained in a study of cytomegalovirus exposure and HLA in healthy donors. Amplification used 60 Vbeta primers and 13 Jbeta primers. Profiled with immunoSEQ multiplex PCR; TCRdb holds only in-frame clones, not every one. The sample yields approximately 170,000 clones, 80% to 90% seen once. Overall study results and limits: A likely sequencing artifact accounted for one observed cluster of highly shared sequence variants. The study dropped some indistinguishable V segments, TRBV6-2 and TRBV6-3 among them. Confirmation in vitro established that three CMV-associated chains were specific for CMV antigens.

This CDR3 region has 14 residues. Germline V CDR1 and CDR2: SGHTA, FQGNSA. Deletions cut 4 bases from V and 7 bases from J, with 14 bases between. Sequenced material: PBMCs. The TCR was taken from a male donor in good health and CMV-seronegative. The chain combines TRBV7-2 with TRBJ2-1; possible D gene TRBD2, 6 bases. Here the CDR3 reads CASSSTLEGNEQFF. The CDR3 region has the DNA TGTGCCAGCAGCTCCACTTTGGAGGGGAATGAGCAGTTCTTC.